This section outlines one TCR beta chain sequence together with its context. These data originate in a study of blood T cell repertoires in COVID-19. Study details: Sites across the United States, Italy and Spain contributed samples from acute and convalescent COVID-19. Nucleic acid was either cDNA or gDNA, and it came from T cells, B-cell-depleted T cells, or PBMCs.

In the source study's methods: Reference gene primer amplification gave estimated nucleated cell counts. The data were produced by immunoSEQ multiplex PCR, yet TCRdb's version contains in-frame clones alone and is incomplete. V and J calls and clone size are as listed in that table; D and trimming were resolved from the DNA. The repertoire includes some 160,000 clones, roughly 90% of them detected once, and around 3% sits in the top ten. The CDR3 runs to 16 residues. CDR1 is ENHRY and CDR2 is SYGVKD in the germline V gene. V lost 6 bases to trimming and J lost 5 bases; unmatched junction nucleotides: 10.

The chain combines TRBV10-3 with TRBJ2-3, with 11 positions matching TRBD1. The sequenced sample consisted of peripheral blood. The origin of this receptor is a man in his 60s with acute or convalescent COVID-19. Here the CDR3 DNA reads TGTGCCATCAGAACCACCGGGACAGGGGGGGGAGATACGCAGTATTTT. Amino acid sequence: CAIRTTGTGGGDTQYF.